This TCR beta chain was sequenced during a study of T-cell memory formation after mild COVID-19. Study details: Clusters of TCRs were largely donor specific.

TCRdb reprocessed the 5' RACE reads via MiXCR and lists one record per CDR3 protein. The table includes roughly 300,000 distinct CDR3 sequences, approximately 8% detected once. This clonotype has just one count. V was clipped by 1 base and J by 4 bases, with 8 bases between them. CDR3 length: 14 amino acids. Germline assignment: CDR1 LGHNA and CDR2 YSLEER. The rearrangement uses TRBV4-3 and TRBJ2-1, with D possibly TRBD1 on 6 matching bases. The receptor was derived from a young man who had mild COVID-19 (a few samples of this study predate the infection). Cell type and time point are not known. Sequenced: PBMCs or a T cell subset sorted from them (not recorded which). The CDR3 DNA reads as TGCGCCAGCAGCCAAGTCGGACAGTACAATGAGCAGTTCTTC. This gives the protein CASSQVGQYNEQFF.